The rows below give T cell receptor beta chains drawn from one sample of a study of cytomegalovirus exposure and HLA in healthy donors. Sequencing was performed with immunoSEQ multiplex PCR; in TCRdb, only in-frame clones are kept and a portion is missing. The profile shows hundreds of thousands of clones, around 86% of them singletons. The sequencing input was PBMCs. All receptors come from a woman between 18 and 30 years old in good health and CMV-seropositive. Each CDR3 is given with its conserved first and last residue. D genes are given only for firm matches. Not all rows give a size; the values are once, few, many and, for expanded clones, a class.

v_gene	abundance	j_gene	d_gene	CDR3nt	CDR3aa
TRBV5-1	.	TRBJ1-1	.	TGCGCCAGCAGCTTGACGAAAGGGGTGGGCACTGAAGCTTTCTTT	CASSLTKGVGTEAFF
TRBV11-3	.	TRBJ2-5	.	TGTGCCAGCAGCTTACTCCCGACAAGTGAGACCCAGTACTTC	CASSLLPTSETQYF
TRBV7-8	.	TRBJ2-3	.	TGTGCCAGCAGCTTAGCGTTTCGGAGCTCAGATACGCAGTATTTT	CASSLAFRSSDTQYF
TRBV5-4	.	TRBJ1-1	TRBD1	TGTGCCAGCAGCTTGCCGACAGGGGGGATCACTGAAGCTTTCTTT	CASSLPTGGITEAFF
TRBV30	.	TRBJ1-2	.	TGTGCCTGGAGTGCTGTGAGATATGGCTACACCTTC	CAWSAVRYGYTF
TRBV28	.	TRBJ2-2	TRBD1	TGTGCCAGCCTTGACAGGGGGCAGAGCGGGGAGCTGTTTTTT	CASLDRGQSGELFF
TRBV7-3	few	TRBJ2-2	.	TGTGCCAGCAGCCCCTATCCCGCGGGGAACACCGGGGAGCTGTTTTTT	CASSPYPAGNTGELFF
TRBV5-1	.	TRBJ1-5	.	TGCGCCAGCAGCTTGGATGCAGGGGACCAGCCCCAGCATTTT	CASSLDAGDQPQHF
TRBV30	.	TRBJ1-2	.	TGTGCCTGGAGTGTACGGGTTTCTGGAGGTACGAACTATGGCTACACCTTC	CAWSVRVSGGTNYGYTF
TRBV27	.	TRBJ2-1	.	TGTGCCAGCAGTAACTGGGGGGACGTCTCCTACAATGAGCAGTTCTTC	CASSNWGDVSYNEQFF
TRBV27	.	TRBJ2-3	TRBD1	TGTGCCAGCAGTTTTTGGCAGGGGGCAGATACGCAGTATTTT	CASSFWQGADTQYF
TRBV5-4	.	TRBJ2-1	.	TGTGCCAGCAGCTTAGGACTACAGAGAACCAATGAGCAGTTCTTC	CASSLGLQRTNEQFF
TRBV27	few	TRBJ2-7	.	TGTGCCAGCAGTTCCGCGTACGAGCAGTACTTC	CASSSAYEQYF
TRBV6-5	.	TRBJ2-1	TRBD2	TGTGCCAGCAGTTACTCGGCGGGAGGGTTCTACAATGAGCAGTTCTTC	CASSYSAGGFYNEQFF
TRBV15	.	TRBJ2-1	.	TGTGCCACCAGCAGCAGCGAATCATCCTACAATGAGCAGTTCTTC	CATSSSESSYNEQFF
TRBV6-6	.	TRBJ2-3	.	TGTGCCAGCCTTACCCAGACAGAAGGAGATACGCAGTATTTT	CASLTQTEGDTQYF
TRBV30	.	TRBJ2-3	TRBD1	TGTGCCTGGGATGGGACAGGGGGCTGGAAAGATACGCAGTATTTT	CAWDGTGGWKDTQYF
TRBV25-1	many	TRBJ2-7	TRBD2	TGTGCCAGCAGTAGGACTAGCGGGACCACCTACGAGCAGTACTTC	CASSRTSGTTYEQYF
TRBV27	.	TRBJ2-7	TRBD2	TGTGCCAGCAGTTCCACGCTAGCGGGGTATTACGAGCAGTACTTC	CASSSTLAGYYEQYF
TRBV6-1	.	TRBJ2-1	.	TGTGCCAGCAGTGAAGCGGTCAGCGCCGTGGGCAATGAGCAGTTCTTC	CASSEAVSAVGNEQFF
TRBV7-9	.	TRBJ2-3	TRBD2	TGTGCCAGCAGCTTAGCGTGGGCTAGCGGAACTAGCACAGATACGCAGTATTTT	CASSLAWASGTSTDTQYF
TRBV4-1	.	TRBJ1-4	.	TGCGCCAGCAGCCAACAAGGGGAGGGTCGAAATGAAAAACTGTTTTTT	CASSQQGEGRNEKLFF
TRBV5-4	.	TRBJ2-7	TRBD1	TGTGCCAGCAGCTTGGCAGGGGGCTACTACGAGCAGTACTTC	CASSLAGGYYEQYF
TRBV5-1	.	TRBJ2-5	.	TGCGCCAGCAGCTTGGGAAGCCCTCAAGAGACCCAGTACTTC	CASSLGSPQETQYF
TRBV6-1	once	TRBJ1-5	.	TGTGCCAGCAGTGGAACCAGGGAAGGCAATCAGCCCCAGCATTTT	CASSGTREGNQPQHF
TRBV15	.	TRBJ2-4	.	TGTGCCACCAGCAGAGTCACCTCCCCTAGCGAGACTCAGTACTTC	CATSRVTSPSETQYF
TRBV23-1	.	TRBJ1-5	TRBD1	TGCGCCAGCAGTCAAGGGACAGACTCCAATCAGCCCCAGCATTTT	CASSQGTDSNQPQHF
TRBV7-6	.	TRBJ2-3	.	TGTGCCAGCAGCTTAGCGCGCAGACAGAGCACAGATACGCAGTATTTT	CASSLARRQSTDTQYF
TRBV29-1	.	TRBJ2-1	.	TGCAGCGTTAAAGTCTATGAGCAGTTCTTC	CSVKVYEQFF
TRBV7-9	.	TRBJ2-2	TRBD1	TGTGCCAGCAGCCGACGGGACAGGGTTGTTTGGAACACCGGGGAGCTGTTTTTT	CASSRRDRVVWNTGELFF
TRBV5-1	.	TRBJ2-2	.	TGCGCCAGCAGTGGAGATACCACCGGGGAGCTGTTTTTT	CASSGDTTGELFF
TRBV2	once	TRBJ2-3	.	TGTGCCAGCAGTCGGGACTGGGAAAGCACAGATACGCAGTATTTT	CASSRDWESTDTQYF
TRBV30	.	TRBJ1-2	.	TGTGCCTGGATTAGCCGGGGGGGGGATGGCTACACCTTC	CAWISRGGDGYTF
TRBV9	.	TRBJ2-5	TRBD2	TGTGCCAGCAGCGTAGCTACGGTGGAGACTAGCGCGTACCAAGAGACCCAGTACTTC	CASSVATVETSAYQETQYF
TRBV18	.	TRBJ1-5	.	TGTGCCAGCTCACCCAAGCCGAATCAGCCCCAGCATTTT	CASSPKPNQPQHF
TRBV5-1	once	TRBJ1-1	TRBD1	TGCGCCAGCAGCCTAGAACAGGGGCGGAACACTGAAGCTTTCTTT	CASSLEQGRNTEAFF
TRBV28	.	TRBJ2-1	TRBD2	TGTGCCAGCAGCCTGGGGGCAGCGGGAGTTTACAATGAGCAGTTCTTC	CASSLGAAGVYNEQFF
TRBV9	.	TRBJ2-1	TRBD2	TGTGCCAGCAGCGCGGGGACTAGCACTTACAATGAGCAGTTCTTC	CASSAGTSTYNEQFF
TRBV5-1	.	TRBJ2-1	.	TGCGCCAGCAGCTTCCGGGACTCCCCCACCTATGAGCAGTTCTTC	CASSFRDSPTYEQFF
TRBV28	.	TRBJ1-2	TRBD1	TGTGCCAGCAGTTCAGGGGGCGTCTATGGCTACACCTTC	CASSSGGVYGYTF
TRBV6-5	.	TRBJ1-2	TRBD1	TGTGCCAGCAGATTGACAGGGGGCTATGGCTACACCTTC	CASRLTGGYGYTF
TRBV5-4	.	TRBJ1-1	.	TGTGCCAGCAGCTTGGACATGAACACTGAAGCTTTCTTT	CASSLDMNTEAFF
TRBV28	.	TRBJ2-7	TRBD2	TGTGCCAGCAGTACCGGACTAGCGGGAGGGGGGAGCTCCTACGAGCAGTACTTC	CASSTGLAGGGSSYEQYF
TRBV28	.	TRBJ2-7	.	TGTGCCAGCAGTTTACACAGCCAGAGCTCCTACGAGCAGTACTTC	CASSLHSQSSYEQYF